This T cell receptor beta chain was sequenced during a study of human T cells and chemical hapten exposure. Study background: Per-sample TCR yields varied mainly from small pooled library volume differences.

There are many counts of this clonotype. Its target is not known. Attachment of unique molecular identifiers to individual cDNA molecules was performed in the library. In the study's own analysis: TCRs per sample had a median of roughly 93,000 and ranged from about 20,000 to 700,000. TCRdb used MiXCR to reprocess the reads, holding one entry per CDR3 protein. The authors' filters were not applied to this entry. The sample shows about 120,000 distinct CDR3 sequences, 8% to 9.5% of them seen only once. Unfractionated whole blood yielded the extracted total RNA. V lost 0 bases, J lost 3 bases, and 5 bases lay in between. The CDR3 loop spans 14 amino acids. Per germline, CDR1 SGHVS and CDR2 FNYEAQ. Study-level findings and limits: Sensitization with DPC brought no change to TCRs above 1 in 1000 in frequency.

This TCR came from a human donor in good health. Some clones in this sample may be carry-over from other donors' samples. Sequencing was carried out using whole blood. The chain employs TRBV7-6 and TRBJ1-4; D unresolved. DNA for the CDR3: TGTGCCAGCAGCTTAGCAGGGTCTAATGAAAAACTGTTTTTT. As protein: CASSLAGSNEKLFF.